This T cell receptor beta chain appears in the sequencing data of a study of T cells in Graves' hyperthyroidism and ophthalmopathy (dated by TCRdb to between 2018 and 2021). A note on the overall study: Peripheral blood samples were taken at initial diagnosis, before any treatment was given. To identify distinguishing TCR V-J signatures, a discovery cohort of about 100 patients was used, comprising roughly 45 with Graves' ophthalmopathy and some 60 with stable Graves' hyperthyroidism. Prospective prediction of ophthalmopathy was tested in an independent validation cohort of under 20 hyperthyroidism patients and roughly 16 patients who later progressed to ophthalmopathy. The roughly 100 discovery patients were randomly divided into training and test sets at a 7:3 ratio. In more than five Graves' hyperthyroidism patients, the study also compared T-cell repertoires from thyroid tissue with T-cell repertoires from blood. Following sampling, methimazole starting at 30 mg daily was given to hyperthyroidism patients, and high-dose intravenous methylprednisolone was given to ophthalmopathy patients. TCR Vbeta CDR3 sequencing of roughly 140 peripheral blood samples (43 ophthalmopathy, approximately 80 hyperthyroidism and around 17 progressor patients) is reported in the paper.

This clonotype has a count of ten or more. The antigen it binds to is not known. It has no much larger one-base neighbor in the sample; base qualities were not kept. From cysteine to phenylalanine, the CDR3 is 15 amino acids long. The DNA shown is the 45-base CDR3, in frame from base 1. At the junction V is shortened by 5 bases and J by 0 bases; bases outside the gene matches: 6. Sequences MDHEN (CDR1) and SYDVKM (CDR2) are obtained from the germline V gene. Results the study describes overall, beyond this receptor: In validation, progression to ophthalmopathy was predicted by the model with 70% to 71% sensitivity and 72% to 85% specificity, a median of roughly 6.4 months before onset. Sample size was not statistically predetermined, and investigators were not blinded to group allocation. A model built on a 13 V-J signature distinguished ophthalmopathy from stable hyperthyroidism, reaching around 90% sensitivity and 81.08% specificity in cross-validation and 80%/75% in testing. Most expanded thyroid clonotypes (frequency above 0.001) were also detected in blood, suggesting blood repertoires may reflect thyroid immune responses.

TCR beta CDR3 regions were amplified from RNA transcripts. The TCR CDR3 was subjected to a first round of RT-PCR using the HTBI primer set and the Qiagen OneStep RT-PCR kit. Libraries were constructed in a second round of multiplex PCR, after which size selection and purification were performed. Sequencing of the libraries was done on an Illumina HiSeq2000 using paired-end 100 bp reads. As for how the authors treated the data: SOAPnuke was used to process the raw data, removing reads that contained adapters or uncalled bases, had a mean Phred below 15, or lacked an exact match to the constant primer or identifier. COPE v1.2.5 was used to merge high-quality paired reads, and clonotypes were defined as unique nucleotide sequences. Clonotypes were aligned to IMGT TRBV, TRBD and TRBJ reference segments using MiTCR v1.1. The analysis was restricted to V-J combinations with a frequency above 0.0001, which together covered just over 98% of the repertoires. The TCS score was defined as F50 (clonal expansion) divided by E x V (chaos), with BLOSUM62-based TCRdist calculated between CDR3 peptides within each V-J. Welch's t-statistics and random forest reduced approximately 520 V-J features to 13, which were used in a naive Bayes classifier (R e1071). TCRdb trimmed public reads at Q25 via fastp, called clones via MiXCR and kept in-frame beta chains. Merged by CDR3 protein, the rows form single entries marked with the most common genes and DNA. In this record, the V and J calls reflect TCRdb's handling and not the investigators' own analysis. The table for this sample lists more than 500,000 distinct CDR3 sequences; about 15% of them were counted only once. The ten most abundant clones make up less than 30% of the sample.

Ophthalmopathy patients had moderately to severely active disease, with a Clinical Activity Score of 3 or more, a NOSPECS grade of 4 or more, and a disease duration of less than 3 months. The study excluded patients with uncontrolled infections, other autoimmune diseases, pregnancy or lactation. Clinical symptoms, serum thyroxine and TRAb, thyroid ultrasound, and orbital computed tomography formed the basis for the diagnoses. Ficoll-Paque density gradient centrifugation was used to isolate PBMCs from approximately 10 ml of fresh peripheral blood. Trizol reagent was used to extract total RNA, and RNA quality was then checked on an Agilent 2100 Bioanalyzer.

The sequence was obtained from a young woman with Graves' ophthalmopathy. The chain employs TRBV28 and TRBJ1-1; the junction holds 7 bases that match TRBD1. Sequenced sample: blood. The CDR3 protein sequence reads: CASSILQGLNTEAFF. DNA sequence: TGTGCCAGCAGTATCCTACAGGGGCTGAACACTGAAGCTTTCTTT.